Each of the 14 T cell receptor beta chains below was sequenced from the same sample in a study of CD8 T cells in ankylosing spondylitis. TCRdb ran MiXCR on the 5' RACE reads and lists one entry per CDR3 protein. The sample carries 200,000 to 300,000 distinct CDR3 sequences, roughly 10% recorded once. Sequencing input: blood, either unsorted or a sorted T cell fraction (not recorded which). These receptor sequences come from a male donor with ankylosing spondylitis or in good health (not recorded which).

This clonotype came up a few times. V usage is TRBV25-1 and J usage is TRBJ2-3, with 7 bases aligning to TRBD2. Germline V gene sequence: CDR1 MGHDK, CDR2 SYGVNS. CDR3 length: 18 residues. The trim removed 2 bases at V and 4 bases at J, leaving 15 bases unmatched. This CDR3 reads CASSEPQVGAGDSDTQYF. The CDR3 nucleotides read TGTGCCAGCAGTGAACCCCAGGTAGGGGCGGGAGACTCAGATACGCAGTATTTT.

The sample holds a few counts of this clonotype. The CDR3 sequence is CSVGGVGETQYF. For the CDR3, the DNA is TGCAGCGTTGGTGGGGTCGGTGAGACCCAGTACTTC. The V call is TRBV29-1, the J call TRBJ2-5; D is unresolved. This CDR3 has 12 amino acids. Per the germline V gene, CDR1 is SQVTM and CDR2 is ANQGSEA. V shed 4 bases and J shed 5 bases, with 11 bases lying between them.

This clonotype appeared many times. This sequence joins TRBV20-1 and TRBJ2-7; possible D gene TRBD2, 6 bases. The V end was cut by 6 bases, the J end by 4 bases, with 7 bases between. The CDR3 sequence is 10 residues long. Germline CDR1 reads DFQATT; CDR2 reads SNEGSKA (reference sequence). CDR3: CSARGYEQYF. CDR3 DNA: TGCAGTGCCCGGGGGTACGAGCAGTACTTC.

In this sample, this clonotype turned up a few times. V is TRBV5-1 and J is TRBJ2-3, with D perhaps matching TRBD1 or TRBD2 (6 bases each). This CDR3 contains 16 residues. V lost 3 bases and J 2 bases, leaving 16 bases between the germline ends. Germline V gives CDR1 SGHRS, CDR2 YFSETQ. CDR3 sequence: CASSWGGQRLTDTQYF. CDR3 DNA: TGCGCCAGCAGCTGGGGAGGACAGAGGCTCACAGATACGCAGTATTTT. Full variable domain (remainder filled in from reference TRBV5-1 and TRBJ2-3): KAGVTQTPRYLIKTRGQQVTLSCSPISGHRSVSWYQQTPGQGLQFLFEYFSETQRNKGNFPGRFSGRQFSNSRSEMNVSTLELGDSALYLCASSWGGQRLTDTQYFGPGTRLTVL.

This clonotype was seen ten or more times. The rearrangement uses TRBV6-5 and TRBJ2-1; 9 bases match TRBD1. V shed 2 bases and J 3 bases; nucleotides not matched to a gene: 5. Germline V gene sequence: CDR1 MNHEY, CDR2 SVGAGI. This CDR3 is 16 amino acids long. CDR3 in DNA: TGTGCCAGCAGTTACGGGACAGGGATCGACTACAATGAGCAGTTCTTC. It encodes CASSYGTGIDYNEQFF.

This clonotype occurred many times. CDR3 bases: TGTGCCAGCAGCCCATTGCAACAGGGGCCGGGCACCGGGGAGCTGTTTTTT. Translated, it gives CASSPLQQGPGTGELFF. The J gene is TRBJ2-2, the V gene TRBV7-7; 7 bases align to TRBD1. The CDR3 runs to 17 residues. Germline CDR1 and CDR2: SSHAT and FNYEAQ (reference sequence). The V and J ends lost 5 bases and 4 bases, in that order; junction bases with no gene match: 13.

This clonotype has ten or more counts. V gene TRBV5-1 combines with J gene TRBJ2-2; TRBD2 matches at 11 bases. The trim removed 4 bases at V and 5 bases at J, leaving 4 bases unmatched. The germline gives CDR1 SGHRS, CDR2 YFSETQ. The CDR3 covers 15 residues. The CDR3 loop reads CASSLGTSGTGELFF. Here the CDR3 DNA reads TGCGCCAGCAGCCTTGGGACTAGCGGAACCGGGGAGCTGTTTTTT.

The chain carries TRBV10-3 and TRBJ1-1; 10 positions agree with TRBD1. CDR3 length equals 17 residues. The junction had 12 bases not matched to a gene; V was cut back by 8 bases and J by 0 bases. Germline V gives CDR1 ENHRY, CDR2 SYGVKD. The CDR3 sequence: CAIRMGTGDRVNTEAFF. The CDR3, as DNA: TGTGCCATCCGAATGGGGACAGGGGATCGGGTGAACACTGAAGCTTTCTTT.

The table lists this clonotype with a few counts. The J gene is TRBJ2-1, the V gene TRBV2, with D hard to call. In germline, CDR1 is SNHLY, CDR2 FYNNEI. Trimming removed 1 base from V and 8 bases from J, with 15 bases in between. CDR3 length: 15 residues. The CDR3 loop reads CASSEVRSVIHEQFF. CDR3 nucleotides: TGTGCCAGCAGTGAAGTAAGGTCGGTCATCCATGAGCAGTTCTTC. Complete variable domain (other parts from reference TRBV2 and TRBJ2-1): EPEVTQTPSHQVTQMGQEVILRCVPISNHLYFYWYRQILGQKVEFLVSFYNNEISEKSEIFDDQFSVERPDGSNFTLKIRSTKLEDSAMYFCASSEVRSVIHEQFFGPGTRLTVL.

V is TRBV20-1 and J is TRBJ2-3; perhaps D is TRBD1 or TRBD2 (5 bases each). CDR1 DFQATT and CDR2 SNEGSKA come from the germline V gene (reference sequence). The CDR3 is 16 residues long. V lost 0 bases, J lost 5 bases, and 18 bases lay in between. The CDR3 sequence: CSARDPTGRGGDTQYF. The DNA of the CDR3 is TGCAGTGCTAGAGATCCTACGGGCCGTGGGGGAGATACGCAGTATTTT.

This clonotype was seen repeatedly, ten times or more. The chain recombines TRBV20-1 with TRBJ1-4; 7 nucleotides align to TRBD1. V lost 1 base to trimming and J lost 5 bases; unmatched junction nucleotides: 13. Germline V gene data show CDR1 as DFQATT and CDR2 as SNEGSKA (reference sequence). The CDR3 runs to 17 residues. The CDR3 is CSARVLGQPDPNEKLFF. DNA of the CDR3: TGCAGTGCTAGAGTCTTGGGACAGCCAGACCCAAATGAAAAACTGTTTTTT.

This clonotype was recorded a few times. This CDR3 reads CASSPIWGEQFF. The CDR3 bases are TGTGCCAGCAGCCCTATTTGGGGGGAGCAGTTCTTC. The chain is built from TRBV7-9 and TRBJ2-1; TRBD1 or TRBD2 may be the D gene (5 bases each). V lost 5 bases and J lost 10, with 12 bases in between. Germline values: CDR1 SEHNR, CDR2 FQNEAQ (reference sequence). The CDR3 runs 12 residues.

The genes are TRBV27 and TRBJ2-3; D is unresolved. Germline CDR1 and CDR2: MNHEY and SMNVEV (reference sequence). This CDR3 has 13 residues. Trimming pared 5 bases from V and 14 bases from J, leaving 20 bases between. CDR3 in DNA: TGTGCCAGCAGTCCTACAAATGGCCCCTCACCGTATTTT. It is translated as CASSPTNGPSPYF.

This clonotype was seen repeatedly, ten times or more. The rearrangement uses TRBV20-1 and TRBJ1-2; D gene uncertain. The CDR3 has 13 amino acids. The germline gives CDR1 DFQATT, CDR2 SNEGSKA (reference sequence). V lost 1 base, J lost 2 bases, and 8 bases lay in between. CDR3 nucleotides: TGCAGTGCTAGAGTCCCGGGAAACTATGGCTACACCTTC. Translated, it gives CSARVPGNYGYTF.